This note documents a single T cell receptor (beta chain) sequence. This record comes from a study of shared clonotypes between healthy human individuals. TCRdb's table, derived via immunoSEQ multiplex PCR, lists solely in-frame clones and lacks some. The table includes approximately 400,000 clones, around 96% detected once. The length of the CDR3 is 13 residues. Deletions cut 3 bases from V and 0 bases from J, with 5 bases between. Germline lookup yields CDR1 SGHTA and CDR2 FQGNSA. The sample comprised memory CD8+ T cells sorted from blood. Subset here: CD45RO+ cells pooled with CCR7-negative TemRA cells. The genes are TRBV7-2 and TRBJ1-1; D unresolved. The origin of this receptor is a man under 40 in good health. The CDR3 sequence is CASSFWVNTEAFF. The CDR3 bases are TGTGCCAGCAGCTTTTGGGTGAACACTGAAGCTTTCTTT.